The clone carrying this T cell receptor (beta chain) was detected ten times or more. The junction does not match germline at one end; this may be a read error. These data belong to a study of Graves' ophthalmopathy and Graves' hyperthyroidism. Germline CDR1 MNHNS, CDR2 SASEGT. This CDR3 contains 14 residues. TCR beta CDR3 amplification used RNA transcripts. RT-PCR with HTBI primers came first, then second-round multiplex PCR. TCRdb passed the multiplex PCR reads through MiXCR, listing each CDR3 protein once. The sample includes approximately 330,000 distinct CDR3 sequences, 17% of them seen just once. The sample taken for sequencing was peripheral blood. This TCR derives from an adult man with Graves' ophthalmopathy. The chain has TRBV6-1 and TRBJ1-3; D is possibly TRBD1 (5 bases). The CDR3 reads CASSEGAGGNTIYF. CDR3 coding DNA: TGTGCCAGCAGCGAAGGGGCCGGCGGAAACACCATATATTTT.